These T cell receptor beta chains were read from a single sample in a study of blood T cell repertoires in COVID-19. Clones were read by immunoSEQ multiplex PCR, and TCRdb kept only the in-frame ones, dropping some. The sample yields about 190,000 clones, approximately 78% seen once. The specimen sequenced was peripheral blood. The receptors originated from a woman older than 75 with active or convalescent COVID-19. Both conserved end residues are part of each CDR3. Fields, in order: V gene, J gene, CDR3 protein.

V gene: TRBV5-4
J gene: TRBJ2-5
CDR3 protein: CASSLTPPDQETQYF

V gene: TRBV5-1
J gene: TRBJ2-7
CDR3 protein: CASSFSGGPPYEQYF

V gene: TRBV28
J gene: TRBJ1-6
CDR3 protein: CASSLIQDNSPLHF

V gene: TRBV13
J gene: TRBJ1-2
CDR3 protein: CASRSDPAGGYTF

V gene: TRBV7-6
J gene: TRBJ2-3
CDR3 protein: CASSLLAGGPDTQYF

V gene: TRBV2
J gene: TRBJ1-2
CDR3 protein: CASSYGQGKMRDYGYTF

V gene: TRBV27
J gene: TRBJ2-5
CDR3 protein: CASARTGTGKETQYF

V gene: TRBV6-1
J gene: TRBJ2-5
CDR3 protein: CASSQLTGRGETQYF

V gene: TRBV2
J gene: TRBJ1-1
CDR3 protein: CASSADSQAFF

V gene: TRBV18
J gene: TRBJ2-7
CDR3 protein: CASSLGTGVSYEQYF

V gene: TRBV2
J gene: TRBJ1-1
CDR3 protein: CASSRNPGNTEAFF

V gene: TRBV24-1
J gene: TRBJ2-1
CDR3 protein: CATSNGRRGSYNEQFF

V gene: TRBV28
J gene: TRBJ2-1
CDR3 protein: CASSFELARRNEQFF

V gene: TRBV7-9
J gene: TRBJ1-2
CDR3 protein: CASSPREGVRGYTF

V gene: TRBV2
J gene: TRBJ1-1
CDR3 protein: CASTRDKKTEAFF

V gene: TRBV21-1
J gene: TRBJ1-5
CDR3 protein: CASSKTRGRRDRGDYQPQHF

V gene: TRBV27
J gene: TRBJ2-1
CDR3 protein: CASSLRQGSYNEQFF

V gene: TRBV18
J gene: TRBJ2-3
CDR3 protein: CASSPWQSTDTQYF

V gene: TRBV5-4
J gene: TRBJ1-3
CDR3 protein: CASSLDRHSGNTIYF

V gene: TRBV6-2/TRBV6-3
J gene: TRBJ1-5
CDR3 protein: CASSSVPNQPQHF

V gene: TRBV6-2/TRBV6-3
J gene: TRBJ1-1
CDR3 protein: CASSPSARDRGRDTEAFF

V gene: TRBV5-4
J gene: TRBJ1-3
CDR3 protein: CASSPTGSSGNTIYF

V gene: TRBV2
J gene: TRBJ2-1
CDR3 protein: CASMVVVEAGGRLFF

V gene: TRBV10-2
J gene: TRBJ1-2
CDR3 protein: CASSDQGSYGYTF

V gene: TRBV6-6
J gene: TRBJ1-2
CDR3 protein: CAGSYTGSTNYGYTF

V gene: TRBV5-1
J gene: TRBJ1-6
CDR3 protein: CASSENSPLHF

V gene: TRBV2
J gene: TRBJ2-7
CDR3 protein: CASSGGTGDSEQYF

V gene: TRBV29-1
J gene: TRBJ1-1
CDR3 protein: CSVEGVQGTEAFF

V gene: TRBV29-1
J gene: TRBJ1-1
CDR3 protein: CSGVDAGAFF

V gene: TRBV23-1
J gene: TRBJ1-3
CDR3 protein: CASSQAAPTVSGNTIYF

V gene: TRBV4-3
J gene: TRBJ1-6
CDR3 protein: CASSQDGDRGSSPLHF

V gene: TRBV3-1/TRBV3-2
J gene: TRBJ2-1
CDR3 protein: CASSLAGLAYNEQFF

V gene: TRBV9
J gene: TRBJ1-1
CDR3 protein: CASSVEGHITEAFF

V gene: TRBV5-1
J gene: TRBJ2-2
CDR3 protein: CASSSQNTGELFF

V gene: TRBV3-1/TRBV3-2
J gene: TRBJ2-3
CDR3 protein: CASSQEPPGLATGDTQYF

V gene: TRBV7-2
J gene: TRBJ2-7
CDR3 protein: CASSLYRGRPYEQYF

V gene: TRBV4-1
J gene: TRBJ1-1
CDR3 protein: CASSQEAGLINTEAFF

V gene: TRBV10-3
J gene: TRBJ2-7
CDR3 protein: CAISDLTGELGYEQYF

V gene: TRBV12-3/TRBV12-4
J gene: TRBJ1-2
CDR3 protein: CASRFGQDYGYTF

V gene: TRBV6-1
J gene: TRBJ2-7
CDR3 protein: CASSELVTTYEQYF

V gene: TRBV19
J gene: TRBJ1-6
CDR3 protein: CATRAGVLSPLHF

V gene: TRBV3-1/TRBV3-2
J gene: TRBJ1-2
CDR3 protein: CASSQGQGDLYGYTF

V gene: TRBV7-6
J gene: TRBJ2-3
CDR3 protein: CASSSPRRFSKDTQYF

V gene: TRBV28
J gene: TRBJ2-4
CDR3 protein: CASGLNGAARNIQYF

V gene: TRBV4-1
J gene: TRBJ2-7
CDR3 protein: CASSQDLWTGGLYEQYF

V gene: TRBV7-2
J gene: TRBJ2-3
CDR3 protein: CASSILAASTDTQYF